Each of the 17 T cell receptor beta chains below was sequenced from the same sample in a study of Graves' ophthalmopathy and Graves' hyperthyroidism. Amplification from RNA transcripts yielded the TCR beta CDR3 regions. RT-PCR with HTBI primers came first, then second-round multiplex PCR. TCRdb analysed the multiplex PCR reads with MiXCR anew, one entry per CDR3 protein. The data show over a million distinct CDR3 sequences, around a third seen once. The sample taken for sequencing was peripheral blood or thyroid tissue (not recorded which). The receptor source for this set is an adult man with Graves' hyperthyroidism.

This clonotype showed up many times. The gene calls are TRBV19 and TRBJ1-1; D not resolved. The CDR3 totals 14 residues. The V gene's germline CDR1 is LNHDA and CDR2 SQIVND (reference sequence). V dropped 2 bases and J dropped 2 bases, with 9 bases sitting between them. The CDR3: CASSIPQRNTEAFF. In DNA form, the CDR3 reads TGTGCCAGTAGTATACCTCAGCGCAACACTGAAGCTTTCTTT.

This clonotype occurred many times. The V and J genes are TRBV10-3 and TRBJ2-7, with 12 positions matching TRBD2. J gave up 1 base and V 6 bases, and 4 bases lay outside the gene matches. Germline loops: CDR1 ENHRY, CDR2 SYGVKD. The CDR3 length is 15 residues. The chain's CDR3 is CAIRPTSGRSYEQYF. CDR3 nucleotide sequence: TGTGCCATCAGACCCACTAGCGGGAGGTCCTACGAGCAGTACTTC.

The chain uses TRBV19 and TRBJ2-2; D remains ambiguous. Trimming left V 0 bases short and J 7 bases short, with 9 bases between. CDR3 size: 14 residues. The germline V gene encodes CDR1 LNHDA and CDR2 SQIVND (reference sequence). This chain's CDR3 is CASSIETGNGELFF. The CDR3, as DNA: TGTGCCAGTAGTATAGAGACGGGTAACGGGGAGCTGTTTTTT.

Note on this clonotype: One base away lies a much larger clone, so this may be a sequencing read error. V usage is TRBV7-8 and J usage is TRBJ2-2; the D call may be TRBD1 or TRBD2 (6 bases each). The CDR3 is 16 amino acids. Germline V lookup: CDR1 SGHVS, CDR2 FQNEAQ. V lost 6 bases to trimming and J lost 5 bases, with 19 bases between them. CDR3 region: CASRSSVGGRTGELFF. As DNA, the CDR3 is TGTGCCAGCAGGTCTTCGGTAGGGGGGCGGACCGGGGAGCTGTTTTTT.

This chain uses TRBV2 with TRBJ2-2; the match to TRBD2 covers 12 bases. The ends lost 6 bases at V and 0 bases at J; junction bases unmatched: 5. Germline CDR1 SNHLY, CDR2 FYNNEI. The CDR3 extends over 17 amino acids. CDR3 residues: CASSESSGRANTGELFF. The DNA of the CDR3 is TGTGCCAGCAGCGAATCTAGCGGGAGGGCGAACACCGGGGAGCTGTTTTTT. Complete variable domain (other parts from reference TRBV2 and TRBJ2-2): EPEVTQTPSHQVTQMGQEVILRCVPISNHLYFYWYRQILGQKVEFLVSFYNNEISEKSEIFDDQFSVERPDGSNFTLKIRSTKLEDSAMYFCASSESSGRANTGELFFGEGSRLTVL.

At least ten counts were recorded for this clonotype. The chain has TRBV7-9 and TRBJ1-1; tentatively, D is TRBD1 (5 bases). The germline V gene encodes CDR1 SEHNR and CDR2 FQNEAQ (reference sequence). The V and J ends lost 3 bases and 1 base respectively, with 9 bases between them. CDR3 length: 14 amino acids. CDR3 sequence reads: CASSFPGPNTEAFF. The CDR3 DNA is TGTGCCAGCAGCTTCCCAGGGCCGAACACTGAAGCTTTCTTT. Full variable domain (rest looked up from reference TRBV7-9 and TRBJ1-1): DTGVSQNPRHKITKRGQNVTFRCDPISEHNRLYWYRQTLGQGPEFLTYFQNEAQLEKSRLLSDRFSAERPKGSFSTLEIQRTEQGDSAMYLCASSFPGPNTEAFFGQGTRLTVV.

This chain connects TRBV7-2 to TRBJ2-7; D unclear. V lost 1 base to trimming and J lost 5 bases, with 12 bases between them. The CDR3 contains 14 residues. In germline, CDR1 is SGHTA, CDR2 FQGNSA. CDR3 coding DNA: TGTGCCAGCAGCTTAGGACTCAGGATGAACGAGCAGTACTTC. It yields the protein CASSLGLRMNEQYF.

The sample holds a few counts of this clonotype. V and J are TRBV12-3 or TRBV12-4 and TRBJ1-3, with 9 nucleotides matching TRBD1. The trim removed 5 bases at V and 7 bases at J, leaving 9 bases unmatched. This CDR3 is built from 15 residues. In DNA form, the CDR3 reads TGTGCCAGCAGTCAGACAGGGGGTGGATGGAACACCATATATTTT. Translation: CASSQTGGGWNTIYF.

This chain links TRBV7-2 with TRBJ1-5; D not resolved. V lost 4 bases and J 10 bases, leaving 11 bases between the germline ends. The CDR3 runs to 12 residues. The germline gives CDR1 SGHTA, CDR2 FQGNSA. The CDR3 DNA sequence: TGTGCCAGCAGCTCCCAATCCGGACCCCAGCATTTT. This translates into CASSSQSGPQHF.

In this sample, this clonotype turned up a few times. This rearrangement joins TRBV6-5 to TRBJ1-5, with 7 nucleotides matching TRBD1. The CDR3 sequence is 12 residues long. Germline loops: CDR1 MNHEY, CDR2 SVGAGI. With V trimmed by 6 bases and J by 9 bases, 5 bases remained unmatched. CDR3 sequence reads: CASSRGLGPQHF. The CDR3 region has the DNA TGTGCCAGCAGCAGGGGGTTGGGGCCCCAGCATTTT.

The rearrangement joins TRBV20-1 to TRBJ2-7; D might be TRBD1 or TRBD2, each matching 5 bases. The V end lost 5 bases, the J end lost 0 bases, and 17 bases lay between the germline ends. The CDR3 totals 15 residues. CDR1 and CDR2 from the germline V gene are DFQATT and SNEGSKA (reference sequence). The CDR3 DNA reads TGCAGTGCTGAACCAGGGACCGACTACTCCTACGAGCAGTACTTC. It is translated as CSAEPGTDYSYEQYF.

V gene TRBV25-1 combines with J gene TRBJ2-7, with 13 bases matching TRBD2. Per the germline V gene, CDR1 is MGHDK and CDR2 is SYGVNS. Trimming at V came to 2 bases and at J to 7 bases, leaving 5 bases not matched to a gene. The CDR3 has 15 amino acids. The CDR3 loop reads CASSEEGLAGLEQYF. The CDR3 DNA follows: TGTGCCAGCAGTGAAGAGGGACTAGCGGGACTTGAGCAGTACTTC.

This clonotype was observed a handful of times. The chain carries TRBV20-1 and TRBJ2-2, with D unresolved. Germline V gene lookup returns CDR1 DFQATT and CDR2 SNEGSKA (reference sequence). This CDR3 has 14 amino acids. V lost 2 bases and J lost 0, with 7 bases in between. The CDR3 loop is CSARSRTNTGELFF. The CDR3 DNA sequence: TGCAGTGCTAGAAGTCGGACGAACACCGGGGAGCTGTTTTTT.

J is TRBJ2-2 and V is TRBV19; 11 bases align to TRBD2. This CDR3 is built from 17 residues. Trimming took 5 bases from V and 2 from J; bases not matched to a gene: 7. Germline assignment: CDR1 LNHDA and CDR2 SQIVND (reference sequence). This chain's CDR3 is CASSFTGTSGNTGELFF. The DNA for the CDR3 is TGTGCCAGTAGTTTTACCGGGACTAGCGGTAACACCGGGGAGCTGTTTTTT.

This clonotype came up a few times. The V and J genes are TRBV4-3 and TRBJ2-7, with a tentative D call TRBD2 (5 bases). The germline V gene encodes CDR1 LGHNA and CDR2 YSLEER. The CDR3 consists of 12 residues. Trimming removed 3 bases at V and 7 bases at J, with 10 bases between. The CDR3 spells CASSHEGGEQYF. CDR3 nucleotides: TGCGCCAGCAGCCACGAGGGCGGGGAGCAGTACTTC.

In this sample, this clonotype turned up many times. The V call is TRBV2, the J call TRBJ1-4; no clear D gene. Germline V gene data show CDR1 as SNHLY and CDR2 as FYNNEI. This CDR3 has 12 amino acids. V was clipped by 4 bases and J by 8 bases, with 8 bases between them. The CDR3 sequence: CASSVNGEKLFF. The CDR3 DNA reads as TGTGCCAGCAGTGTGAATGGGGAAAAACTGTTTTTT.

Worth noting for this clonotype: This may come from a read error, since a much larger clone is one base off. The chain uses TRBV7-9 and TRBJ1-5; 8 nucleotides agree with TRBD1. Germline values: CDR1 SEHNR, CDR2 FQNEAQ (reference sequence). The CDR3 is 14 residues long. V trimming: 4 bases; J trimming: 5 bases; junction bases outside the gene matches: 4. The CDR3 DNA is TGTGCCAGCAGCTGGGACAGGCCGGATCAGCCCCAGCATTTT. It encodes CASSWDRPDQPQHF.